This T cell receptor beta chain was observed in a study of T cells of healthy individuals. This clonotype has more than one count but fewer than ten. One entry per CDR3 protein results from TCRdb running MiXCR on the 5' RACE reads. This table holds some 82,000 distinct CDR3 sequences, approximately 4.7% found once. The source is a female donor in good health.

The CDR3 DNA reads as TGCAGCGCAAAAGGACAGTACACTGAAGCTTTCTTT. Its protein is CSAKGQYTEAFF. The genes are TRBV29-1 and TRBJ1-1, with D perhaps TRBD1 (6 bases). CDR1 is SQVTM and CDR2 is ANQGSEA in the germline V gene. This CDR3 contains 12 residues. Trimming took 7 bases from V and 3 from J, leaving 12 bases between them.